These 29 T cell receptor beta chains came from one sample sequenced in a study of regulatory T cells in long-lasting Graves disease. In building TCR beta libraries, iRepertoire HTBI primers were used together with Arm-PCR of CDR3 regions. TCRdb re-derived calls from the multiplex PCR reads in MiXCR, one entry per CDR3 protein. The sample yields approximately 310,000 distinct CDR3 sequences, under 20% seen once. Time point of the sample: newly diagnosed GD, antithyroid drugs for less than 3 months. RNA from PBMCs was the source of the TCR library. The material sequenced was peripheral blood mononuclear cells (PBMCs), taken at new diagnosis, from a patient treated with antithyroid drugs. The source of these receptors is a female donor with Graves disease.

This clonotype was seen repeatedly, ten times or more. The V and J genes are TRBV28 and TRBJ1-5; D call uncertain. In germline, CDR1 is MDHEN, CDR2 SYDVKM. Trimming pared 10 bases from V and 0 bases from J, leaving 10 bases between. The length of the CDR3 is 13 residues. CDR3 sequence reads: CATSEHSNQPQHF. In nucleotides, the CDR3 is TGTGCCACCTCGGAGCATAGCAATCAGCCCCAGCATTTT.

This clonotype was counted between two and nine times. This rearrangement joins TRBV19 to TRBJ1-2, with 7 nucleotides matching TRBD1. This CDR3 comprises 15 residues. V lost 3 bases, J lost 3 bases, and 7 bases stayed unmatched. CDR1 LNHDA and CDR2 SQIVND come from the germline V gene (reference sequence). The CDR3 nucleotides are TGTGCCAGTAGTATGACAGGGCGGCTAGACTATGGCTACACCTTC. Translation gives CASSMTGRLDYGYTF.

The chain's CDR3 is CASATGGFNEQFF. CDR3 in DNA: TGTGCCAGCGCAACAGGGGGCTTCAATGAGCAGTTCTTC. This chain links TRBV28 with TRBJ2-1; 9 bases fit TRBD1. Germline V gene lookup returns CDR1 MDHEN and CDR2 SYDVKM. V lost 8 bases to trimming and J lost 6 bases; unmatched junction nucleotides: 5. This CDR3 comprises 13 residues.

This sequence joins TRBV28 and TRBJ2-7; D not certain. Trimming cost V 6 bases and J 2 bases, with 8 bases left between them. The CDR3 has 12 residues. CDR1 and CDR2 (germline): MDHEN, SYDVKM. Here the CDR3 reads CASSQTTYEQYF. CDR3 nucleotides: TGTGCCAGCAGCCAAACAACCTACGAGCAGTACTTC.

This clonotype was seen ten or more times. This chain connects TRBV9 to TRBJ1-1; 9 bases match TRBD1. Unmatched junction bases numbered 4, after V lost 4 bases and J lost 3 bases. CDR3 size: 14 residues. The germline V gene has CDR1 SGDLS and CDR2 YYNGEE. DNA of the CDR3: TGTGCCAGCAGCCCCCGGACAGGGGACACTGAAGCTTTCTTT. This translates into CASSPRTGDTEAFF.

This clonotype was detected many times. The rearrangement links TRBV19 to TRBJ2-5, with D perhaps TRBD2 (5 bases). This CDR3 spans 12 amino acids. The germline V and J ends were trimmed by 9 bases and 8 bases, with 16 bases remaining between them. Germline V gene lookup returns CDR1 LNHDA and CDR2 SQIVND (reference sequence). The CDR3 DNA follows: TGTGCCAGCCGAAGAGGGAGCGACACCCAGTACTTC. Translated: CASRRGSDTQYF.

CDR3 loop: CASGYNYEQYF. The CDR3 DNA follows: TGTGCCAGCGGCTACAACTACGAGCAGTACTTC. The chain carries TRBV6-2 or TRBV6-3 and TRBJ2-7; D unclear. This CDR3 is built from 11 residues. V lost 8 bases, J lost 3 bases, and 8 bases lay in between. Germline CDR1 reads MNHEY; CDR2 reads SVGEGT.

This clonotype showed up many times. The V gene is TRBV28, the J gene TRBJ2-1, with 9 bases identical to TRBD2. The germline V gene has CDR1 MDHEN and CDR2 SYDVKM. Trimming at V came to 3 bases and at J to 15 bases, leaving 9 bases not matched to a gene. This CDR3 has 13 amino acids. CDR3 DNA: TGTGCCAGCAGTTTCCGACTAGCGGAGGGTGTGTTCTTC. This sequence encodes CASSFRLAEGVFF.

To note about this clonotype: This probably arose from a read error, given a far larger clone one base away. This chain connects TRBV13 to TRBJ2-1; maybe TRBD1 (5 bases). Trimming pared 7 bases from V and 7 bases from J, leaving 20 bases between. CDR3 length: 15 residues. Germline V gene lookup returns CDR1 PRHDT and CDR2 FYEKMQ (reference sequence). CDR3 region: CASKKDNGPWNEQFF. Here the CDR3 DNA reads TGTGCCAGCAAAAAGGACAATGGGCCTTGGAATGAGCAGTTCTTC.

The chain uses TRBV6-1 and TRBJ2-1, with D hard to call. The CDR3 has 16 residues. With 5 bases removed from V and 5 bases from J, the gap between germline ends came to 19 bases. Germline V gene lookup returns CDR1 MNHNS and CDR2 SASEGT. The CDR3 sequence: CASSLGTPSPNNEQFF. The CDR3 DNA sequence: TGTGCCAGCAGTCTAGGAACCCCGAGTCCCAACAATGAGCAGTTCTTC.

This clonotype has at least ten counts. The V call is TRBV12-5, the J call TRBJ1-3; D is uncertain. The CDR3 sequence is 14 residues long. Germline V gene lookup returns CDR1 LGHNT and CDR2 FRNRAP. Trimming removed 1 base at V and 4 bases at J, with 8 bases between. The CDR3 region is CASGLEFKGNTIYF. The CDR3 region has the DNA TGTGCTAGTGGTTTGGAGTTTAAAGGAAACACCATATATTTT.

This clonotype was seen ten or more times. The chain employs TRBV9 and TRBJ2-7; the D gene is possibly TRBD1 (5 bases). Germline values: CDR1 SGDLS, CDR2 YYNGEE. The length of the CDR3 is 15 residues. Between the trimmed V and J ends, which lost 0 bases and 3 bases, there was a span of 13 bases. The CDR3 reads CASSVEPRADYEQYF. The CDR3 DNA reads as TGTGCCAGCAGCGTAGAGCCCAGGGCCGACTACGAGCAGTACTTC.

The rearrangement joins TRBV7-6 to TRBJ2-2; D gene ambiguous. Germline V lookup: CDR1 SGHVS, CDR2 FNYEAQ. V gave up 5 bases and J gave up 2 bases, with 15 bases separating them. This CDR3 is 16 amino acids long. CDR3 sequence: CASSPVGESNTGELFF. CDR3 sequence (DNA): TGTGCCAGCAGCCCAGTGGGTGAATCTAACACCGGGGAGCTGTTTTTT. The variable domain in full, with the rest retrieved from reference TRBV7-6 and TRBJ2-2, is GAGVSQSPRYKVTKRGQDVALRCDPISGHVSLYWYRQALGQGPEFLTYFNYEAQQDKSGLPNDRFSAERPEGSISTLTIQRTEQRDSAMYRCASSPVGESNTGELFFGEGSRLTVL.

The rearrangement links TRBV5-4 to TRBJ1-1; TRBD1 is a possible D gene (6 bases). Per germline, CDR1 SGHNT and CDR2 YYREEE (reference sequence). Trimming removed 0 bases at V and 2 bases at J, with 14 bases between. The CDR3 has 16 residues. The CDR3 bases are TGTGCCAGCAGCTTGGGCGGACAGCACCTTAACACTGAAGCTTTCTTT. It encodes CASSLGGQHLNTEAFF.

The chain joins TRBV9 to TRBJ2-3; unclear D gene. V shed 3 bases and J shed 1 base, with 18 bases lying between them. Germline assignment: CDR1 SGDLS and CDR2 YYNGEE. The CDR3 length is 17 residues. The CDR3 DNA sequence: TGTGCCAGCAGCGCTACCTTGCTCGCTAGGGGCACAGATACGCAGTATTTT. Amino acid sequence: CASSATLLARGTDTQYF.

This clonotype was picked up many times. The genes are TRBV6-1 and TRBJ1-6; 8 bases align to TRBD1. This CDR3 has 15 residues. Germline V gives CDR1 MNHNS, CDR2 SASEGT. V shed 6 bases, J shed 8 bases, and the junction held 9 bases outside the gene matches. The CDR3 sequence: CASSLSGTGYSPLHF. The CDR3 bases are TGTGCCAGCAGCCTAAGCGGGACAGGCTATTCACCCCTCCACTTT.

This clonotype has at least ten counts. The chain couples TRBV28 to TRBJ1-6; D gene ambiguous. Germline CDR1 is MDHEN and CDR2 is SYDVKM. V gave up 4 bases and J gave up 10 bases, with 17 bases separating them. The CDR3 is made up of 15 amino acids. The CDR3: CASSSSGREISPLHF. DNA of the CDR3: TGTGCCAGCAGTTCATCGGGGAGAGAGATCTCACCCCTCCACTTT.

Ten or more counts support this clonotype. The rearrangement joins TRBV12-3 or TRBV12-4 to TRBJ2-7, with 10 nucleotides matching TRBD1. The V and J ends lost 4 bases and 5 bases, in that order; junction bases with no gene match: 8. The CDR3 totals 15 residues. Here the CDR3 DNA reads TGTGCCAGCAGTTCTCCGGGACAGGGGTTGGACGAGCAGTACTTC. It yields the protein CASSSPGQGLDEQYF.

The chain joins TRBV7-2 to TRBJ2-7, with TRBD2 matching over 8 bases. From germline, CDR1 is SGHTA and CDR2 FQGNSA. J gave up 1 base and V 5 bases, and 10 bases lay outside the gene matches. The CDR3 runs to 16 residues. The CDR3 is CASSPPGGTASYEQYF. Written as DNA, the CDR3 is TGTGCCAGCAGCCCGCCGGGAGGGACCGCATCCTACGAGCAGTACTTC. The full variable domain, rest sourced from reference TRBV7-2 and TRBJ2-7, is GAGVSQSPSNKVTEKGKDVELRCDPISGHTALYWYRQSLGQGLEFLIYFQGNSAPDKSGLPSDRFSAERTGGSVSTLTIQRTQQEDSAVYLCASSPPGGTASYEQYFGPGTRLTVT.

To note about this clonotype: The CDR3 does not close with the conserved phenylalanine or tryptophan, likely indicating a read error. The rearrangement uses TRBV2 and TRBJ2-6; D gene unclear. Between the trimmed V and J ends, which lost 7 bases and 0 bases, there was a span of 13 bases. The CDR3 is made up of 16 amino acids. Germline V gene lookup returns CDR1 SNHLY and CDR2 FYNNEI. The CDR3 nucleotides read TGTGCCAGCAAACAGAAGGGCTCCTCTGGGGCCAACGTCCTGACTTTG. This encodes CASKQKGSSGANVLTL.

This clonotype was found many times. CDR3 sequence: CASSSPWTDTQYF. CDR3 sequence (DNA): TGTGCCAGCAGTTCACCTTGGACAGATACGCAGTATTTT. The chain couples TRBV27 to TRBJ2-3; no clear D gene. With 4 bases removed from V and 3 bases from J, the gap between germline ends came to 8 bases. CDR3 length: 13 residues. The germline V gene has CDR1 MNHEY and CDR2 SMNVEV (reference sequence).

This clonotype was counted ten times or more. At one end, the junction sequence differs from germline, possibly due to a read error. The genes are TRBV6-1 and TRBJ2-7; 8 bases match TRBD2. Looked up from germline, CDR1 is MNHNS and CDR2 is SASEGT. This CDR3 region has 15 residues. The CDR3 nucleotides read TGTGCCAGCAGCTCCCTCCCGACCAGACGGGAGGGCCCGAACTTC. Its protein product is CASSSLPTRREGPNF.

The chain has TRBV18 and TRBJ2-7, with 7 positions matching TRBD2. The CDR3 extends over 18 amino acids. The J segment lost 0 bases and the V segment lost 4 bases, leaving 15 bases of the junction unmatched. Germline loops: CDR1 KGHSH, CDR2 LQKENI. The CDR3 loop reads CASSRPLGGDGFSYEQYF. The CDR3 region has the DNA TGTGCCAGCTCACGGCCTTTGGGAGGGGATGGCTTCTCCTACGAGCAGTACTTC.

A few counts support this clonotype. The chain carries TRBV10-3 and TRBJ2-2; tentative D call: TRBD2 (6 bases). This CDR3 contains 14 residues. The germline V gene has CDR1 ENHRY and CDR2 SYGVKD. V lost 4 bases and J 2 bases, leaving 8 bases between the germline ends. Written as DNA, the CDR3 is TGTGCCATCAGTGGGCGGGATAACACCGGGGAGCTGTTTTTT. Protein: CAISGRDNTGELFF.

This clonotype was seen many times. The chain employs TRBV28 and TRBJ1-1; tentatively, D is TRBD1 (5 bases). The CDR3 contains 11 residues. Trimming took 3 bases from V and 8 from J, leaving 7 bases between them. Germline lookup yields CDR1 MDHEN and CDR2 SYDVKM. In nucleotides, the CDR3 is TGTGCCAGCAGTTTCCAGGGCGAAGCTTTCTTT. Translation: CASSFQGEAFF.

In its sample, this clonotype was seen many times. The gene calls are TRBV11-2 and TRBJ2-7; D call uncertain. CDR3 length equals 15 residues. Trimming shortened V by 5 bases and J by 3 bases, and 17 bases separated the two germline ends. Germline V gene sequence: CDR1 SGHAT, CDR2 FQNNGV. CDR3 loop: CASSQDPKTVYEQYF. In nucleotides, the CDR3 is TGTGCCAGCAGCCAAGATCCTAAGACCGTCTACGAGCAGTACTTC.

The chain links TRBV2 to TRBJ2-1; the D is unclear. V was pared by 4 bases and J by 5 bases, with 18 bases between. CDR1 and CDR2 (germline): SNHLY, FYNNEI. CDR3 length: 16 residues. CDR3 protein: CASSVNLDGRDNEQFF. In nucleotides, the CDR3 is TGTGCCAGCAGTGTAAACCTGGACGGCCGGGACAATGAGCAGTTCTTC.

Here the CDR3 reads CAWSVQGYTGELFF. CDR3 nucleotides: TGTGCCTGGAGTGTACAGGGCTACACCGGGGAGCTGTTTTTT. V and J are TRBV30 and TRBJ2-2; D possibly corresponds to TRBD1 (6 bases). V lost 0 bases and J lost 3, with 8 bases in between. The V gene's germline CDR1 is GTSNPN and CDR2 SVGIG (reference sequence). This CDR3 comprises 14 residues.

This clonotype was recorded at least ten times. As DNA, the CDR3 is TGTGCCAGCAGCTTGAGACTAGTAATGAATGAGCAGTTCTTC. Residues: CASSLRLVMNEQFF. The chain recombines TRBV7-6 with TRBJ2-1, with D perhaps TRBD2 (6 bases). The CDR3 has 14 residues. V lost 3 bases, J lost 7 bases, and 13 bases lay in between. Germline CDR1 SGHVS, CDR2 FNYEAQ.